This T cell receptor beta chain was captured by sequencing in a study of cytomegalovirus exposure and HLA in healthy donors. While the first cohort had 650 to 850 subjects, the donors belonged to the separate validation cohort of about 110 subjects. Study results and caveats: The study recorded 150 to 200 TCR beta chains that were cytomegalovirus-associated. One later analysis, an examination of the roughly 130 validation repertoires, found that first-cohort TCR clusters tended to co-occur in them.

The junction had 0 bases not matched to a gene; V was cut back by 2 bases and J by 6 bases. Germline V gene data show CDR1 as LGHNA and CDR2 as YNFKEQ. The CDR3 has 15 amino acids. By share of the sample, this clone is medium-sized. Its antigen remains unidentified. Generated by immunoSEQ multiplex PCR, the TCRdb table keeps only in-frame clones and is missing some. This sample has about 110,000 clones, with more than 70% found just once. This sequence was found in a woman younger than 35 in good health and CMV-seronegative. The sequenced sample was PBMCs. The V gene is TRBV4-2, the J gene TRBJ2-2, with 13 bases that match TRBD2. The CDR3 reads CASSQTSGGAGELFF. DNA of the CDR3: TGTGCCAGCAGCCAAACTAGCGGGGGGGCCGGGGAGCTGTTTTTT.